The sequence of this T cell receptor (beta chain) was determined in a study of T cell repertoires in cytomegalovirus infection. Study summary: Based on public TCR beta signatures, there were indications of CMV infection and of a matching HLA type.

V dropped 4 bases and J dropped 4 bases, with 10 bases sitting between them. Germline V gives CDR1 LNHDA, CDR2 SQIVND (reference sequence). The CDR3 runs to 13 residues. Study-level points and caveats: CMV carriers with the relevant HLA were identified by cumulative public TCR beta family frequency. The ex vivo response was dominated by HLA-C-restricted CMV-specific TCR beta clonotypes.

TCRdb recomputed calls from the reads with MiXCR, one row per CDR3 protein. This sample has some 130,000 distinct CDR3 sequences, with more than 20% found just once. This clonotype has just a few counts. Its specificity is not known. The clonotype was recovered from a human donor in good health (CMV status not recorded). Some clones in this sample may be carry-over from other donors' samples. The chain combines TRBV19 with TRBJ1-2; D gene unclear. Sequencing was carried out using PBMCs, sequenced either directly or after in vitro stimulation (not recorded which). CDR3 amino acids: CASSNRATYGYTF. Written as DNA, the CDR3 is TGTGCCAGTAGTAACCGGGCGACCTATGGCTACACCTTC.